This entry is about one T cell receptor beta chain. Using immunoSEQ multiplex PCR, the repertoire was profiled, and TCRdb retains in-frame clones only, with some absent. Among 2 million to 3 million clones listed, 93% were seen once. Those who donated were healthy HIV-negative adults, with no recent acute infections or vaccinations reported. This entry is derived from a study of shared clonotypes between healthy human individuals. The CDR3 covers 17 residues. Trimming pared 0 bases from V and 5 bases from J, leaving 20 bases between. From germline, CDR1 is SGHAT and CDR2 FQNNGV. The TCR originated in a man between 18 and 35 years old in good health. Some clones in this sample may be carry-over from other donors' samples. The chain links TRBV11-2 to TRBJ2-7; D unclear. The sequenced material came from naive CD4+ T cells from PBMCs. Subset of the sample: CD45RA+ positively selected. The CDR3 protein is CASSLEVSRRIGNEQYF. CDR3 nucleotide sequence: TGTGCCAGCAGCTTAGAGGTTAGCCGTCGTATAGGGAACGAGCAGTACTTC.